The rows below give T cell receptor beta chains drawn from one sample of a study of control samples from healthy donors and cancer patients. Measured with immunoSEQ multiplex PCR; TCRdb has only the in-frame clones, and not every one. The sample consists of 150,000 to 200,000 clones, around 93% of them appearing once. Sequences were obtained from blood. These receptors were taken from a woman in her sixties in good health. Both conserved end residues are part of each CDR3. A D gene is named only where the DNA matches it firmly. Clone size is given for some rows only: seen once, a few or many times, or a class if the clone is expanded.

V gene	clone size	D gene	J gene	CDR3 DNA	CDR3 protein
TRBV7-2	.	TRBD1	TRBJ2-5	TGTGCCAGCAGCTTAGTGACAGGGTCTATACAAGAGACCCAGTACTTC	CASSLVTGSIQETQYF
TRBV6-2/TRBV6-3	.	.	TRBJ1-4	TGTGCCAGCAGTTACGCCCGGGGACCGCGCGAAAAACTGTTTTTT	CASSYARGPREKLFF
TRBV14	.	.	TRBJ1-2	TGTGCCAGCAGCCCCGCCAGAAACTATGGCTACACCTTC	CASSPARNYGYTF
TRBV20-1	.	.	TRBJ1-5	TGCAGTGCTAGTCCCTTCCCCGGGGAGGGATGGCAGCCCCAGCATTTT	CSASPFPGEGWQPQHF
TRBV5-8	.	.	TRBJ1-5	TGTGCCAGCAGCGATACAGGAAGCAATCAGCCCCAGCATTTT	CASSDTGSNQPQHF
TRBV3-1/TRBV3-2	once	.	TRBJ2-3	TGTGCCAGCAGCCAAGATCTCGCAGGGCGAAATACGCAGTATTTT	CASSQDLAGRNTQYF
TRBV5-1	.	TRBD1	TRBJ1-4	TGCGCCAGCAGCTTGGTGAAGGGACAGGGGGCAACTAATGAAAAACTGTTTTTT	CASSLVKGQGATNEKLFF
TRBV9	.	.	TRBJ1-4	TGTGCCAGCAGCGTAGATACTGGGGCGGGTGAAAAACTGTTTTTT	CASSVDTGAGEKLFF
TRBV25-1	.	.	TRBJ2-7	TGTGCCAGCAGGGACAGTTATACCTACGAGCAGTACTTC	CASRDSYTYEQYF
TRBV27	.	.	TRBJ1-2	TGTGCCAGCAGGGCCTCTGGGAGACACTATGGCTACACCTTC	CASRASGRHYGYTF
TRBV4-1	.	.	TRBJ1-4	TGCGCCAGCAGCCAAGAGCGCGGAAAACTGTTTTTT	CASSQERGKLFF
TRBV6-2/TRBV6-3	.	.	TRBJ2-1	TGTGCCAGCAGTTGGAAGGACTCCCCGACGTGGAATGAGCAGTTCTTC	CASSWKDSPTWNEQFF
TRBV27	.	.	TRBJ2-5	TGTGCCAGCAGAACCTACGGGGCGGGGCAAGAGACCCAGTACTTC	CASRTYGAGQETQYF
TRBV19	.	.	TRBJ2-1	TGTGCCAGCTTCCTCACAGGGACGAATGAGCAGTTCTTC	CASFLTGTNEQFF
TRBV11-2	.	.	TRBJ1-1	TGTGCCAGCAGCTTACAGCGCCTGAACACTGAAGCTTTCTTT	CASSLQRLNTEAFF
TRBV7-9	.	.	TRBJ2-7	TGTGCCAGCAGCCACTCCTACGAGCAGTACTTC	CASSHSYEQYF
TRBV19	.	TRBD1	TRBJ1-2	TGTGCCAGTAGTCCAGGGACAGCCCATGGGTATGGCTACACCTTC	CASSPGTAHGYGYTF
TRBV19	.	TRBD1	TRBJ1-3	TGTGCCAGTAGGCAGGGGGTCGGTGGAAACACCATATATTTT	CASRQGVGGNTIYF
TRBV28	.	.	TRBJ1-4	TGTGCCAGCAGTTGGGGGGTCGGGGAAAAACTGTTTTTT	CASSWGVGEKLFF
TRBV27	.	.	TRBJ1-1	TGTGCCAGCAAAGGACAGAATGAAGCTTTCTTT	CASKGQNEAFF
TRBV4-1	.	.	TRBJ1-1	TGCGCCAGCAGGGGACCGACGACGAACACTGAAGCTTTCTTT	CASRGPTTNTEAFF
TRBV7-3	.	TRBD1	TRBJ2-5	TGTGCCAGCAGCTCGAAACGACAGGGTCAAGAGACCCAGTACTTC	CASSSKRQGQETQYF
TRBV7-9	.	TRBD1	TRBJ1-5	TGTGCCAGCAGCTCTGGACAGGGGGGCAATCAGCCCCAGCATTTT	CASSSGQGGNQPQHF
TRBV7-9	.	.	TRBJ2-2	TGTGCCAGCAGCTCTATATGGGTTTCGAACACCGGGGAGCTGTTTTTT	CASSSIWVSNTGELFF
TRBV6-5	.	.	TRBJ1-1	TGTGCCAGCAGGGGGACGGAACACACTGAAGCTTTCTTT	CASRGTEHTEAFF
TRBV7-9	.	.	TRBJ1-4	TGTGCCAGCAGCTCACGACAGGAGAATGAAAAACTGTTTTTT	CASSSRQENEKLFF
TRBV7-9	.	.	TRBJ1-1	TGTGCCAGCAGCTTAGGGAGGTTTCTGGGGAGGAACACTGAAGCTTTCTTT	CASSLGRFLGRNTEAFF
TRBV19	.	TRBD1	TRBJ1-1	TGTGCCAGTTCTGGACAGGGATGGGATGAAGCTTTCTTT	CASSGQGWDEAFF
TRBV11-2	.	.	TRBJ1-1	TGTGCCAGCAGCCCCCGACAGTCGGGGACTGAAGCTTTCTTT	CASSPRQSGTEAFF
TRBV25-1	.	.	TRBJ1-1	TGTGCCAGCAGTGTTTTTGGGCTGGGGGGAACTGAAGCTTTCTTT	CASSVFGLGGTEAFF
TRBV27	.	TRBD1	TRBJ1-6	TGTGCCAGCAGGTCAACAGGGGGCTCCTATAATTCACCCCTCCACTTT	CASRSTGGSYNSPLHF
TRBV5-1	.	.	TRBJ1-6	TGCGCCAGCAGCTTGTCGGGGGGCGATAATTCACCCCTCCACTTT	CASSLSGGDNSPLHF
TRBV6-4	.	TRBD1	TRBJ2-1	TGTGCCAGCAGAATGAGGACAGGCTGCTTCGTCGATGAGCAGTTCTTC	CASRMRTGCFVDEQFF
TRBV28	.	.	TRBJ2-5	TGTGCCAGCAGTCCCCCCCTCGGGTTGCCCCAGTACTTC	CASSPPLGLPQYF
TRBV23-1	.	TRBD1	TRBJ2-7	TGCGCCAGCAGTCAATCGGGACAGAGATACGAGCAGTACTTC	CASSQSGQRYEQYF
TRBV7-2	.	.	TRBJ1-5	TGTGCCAGCAGCTTAGAAGGGACAAGCAATCAGCCCCAGCATTTT	CASSLEGTSNQPQHF
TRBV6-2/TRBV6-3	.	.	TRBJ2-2	TGTGCCAGCAGTTCCCCCGTGAGTAGGACCGGGGAGCTGTTTTTT	CASSSPVSRTGELFF
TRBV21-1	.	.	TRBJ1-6	TGTGCCAGCAGCAAAGCAAGGTTCGGGAATTCACCCCTCCACTTT	CASSKARFGNSPLHF
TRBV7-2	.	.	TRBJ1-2	TGTGCCAGCAGCTTAGCAGGGAATTATGGCTACACCTTC	CASSLAGNYGYTF
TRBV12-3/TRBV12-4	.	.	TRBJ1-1	TGTGCCAGCAGTTTCGGGGGTGCTGGAGCTTTCTTT	CASSFGGAGAFF
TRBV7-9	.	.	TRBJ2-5	TGTGCCAGCAGCTTAGGCCTGGTGTATGAGACCCAGTACTTC	CASSLGLVYETQYF
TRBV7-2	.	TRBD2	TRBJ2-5	TGTGCCAGCAGTTATTATAGCGGGGGCGGAGAGACCCAGTACTTC	CASSYYSGGGETQYF
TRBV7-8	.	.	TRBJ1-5	TGTGCCAGCAGCTTATTTGTCGGGGTAGGTCAGCCCCAGCATTTT	CASSLFVGVGQPQHF
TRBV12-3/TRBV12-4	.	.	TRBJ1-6	TGTGCCAGCAGGGGACTAAATTCACCCCTCCACTTT	CASRGLNSPLHF
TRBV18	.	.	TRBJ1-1	TGTGCCAGCTCACCACTGGGGAGAGGGGATTCTGAAGCTTTCTTT	CASSPLGRGDSEAFF
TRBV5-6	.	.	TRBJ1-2	TGTGCCAGCAGCTTGTTGGGGGGTACCCGCGGCTACACCTTC	CASSLLGGTRGYTF
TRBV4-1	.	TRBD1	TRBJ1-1	TGCGCCAGCAGCGAAACAGGGGGCGGCTTCCCTGAAGCTTTCTTT	CASSETGGGFPEAFF